This T cell receptor beta chain was captured in a study of blood T cells in healthy people across ages. This clonotype was seen more than once but under ten times. It was with a sample-barcoded 5' primer and a J-beta primer mix that a second PCR of roughly 7 to 12 cycles was run. TCRdb re-analysed the 5' RACE reads in MiXCR, keeping a single row per CDR3 protein. This sample yields about 760,000 distinct CDR3 sequences, of which about 25% are seen a single time; roughly a tenth belongs to the top ten. The CDR3 is made up of 15 amino acids. The V end was cut by 0 bases, the J end by 3 bases, with 9 bases between. Germline assignment: CDR1 SGDLS and CDR2 YYNGEE. The sample was also linked to a second study, of T cells of mothers and their children. As that report states: Persistent microchimeric T cell clones were not found at ~100 per million sensitivity.

Sequencing was performed on blood. The chain combines TRBV9 with TRBJ1-4; D is ambiguous. This clonotype originated in a boy between 5 and 17 years old in good health. CDR3 nucleotide sequence: TGTGCCAGCAGCGTAGAAGGGATCGCTAATGAAAAACTGTTTTTT. It specifies CASSVEGIANEKLFF.